These 8 T cell receptor beta chains came from one sample sequenced in a study of spatial heterogeneity in lung cancer. Time point indicated: sample taken at primary tumor resection. The authors sequenced whole RNA from tumor, nontumor lung or frozen PBMC without sorting. MiXCR was run by TCRdb on the 5' RACE reads, yielding one entry per CDR3 protein. The table shows about 82,000 distinct CDR3 sequences, with 10% to 15% occurring only once. The starting material was PBMCs, obtained at surgery. The receptors shown here come from a male donor with early-stage non-small cell lung cancer.

This clonotype was seen a few times. The V and J genes are TRBV14 and TRBJ1-1, with TRBD1 identical over 7 bases. Germline CDR1 and CDR2: SGHDN and FVKESK. V dropped 3 bases and J dropped 6; count of bases not matched to a gene: 7. The CDR3 has 14 amino acids. Here the CDR3 reads CASSHTGVRAEAFF. The CDR3 nucleotides read TGTGCCAGCAGCCACACAGGGGTGAGGGCTGAAGCTTTCTTT.

This clonotype was seen at least ten times. CDR3 bases: TGTGCCAGCAGTGATAAGGCATTACCCGGCTATGGCTACACCTTC. It specifies CASSDKALPGYGYTF. The chain recombines TRBV25-1 with TRBJ1-2; D gene ambiguous. Trimming removed 3 bases at V and 4 bases at J, with 15 bases between. The germline V gene has CDR1 MGHDK and CDR2 SYGVNS. The length of the CDR3 is 15 residues.

The genes are TRBV5-1 and TRBJ2-2; 15 bases fit TRBD2. V trimming: 5 bases; J trimming: 6 bases; junction bases outside the gene matches: 2. The CDR3 runs to 15 residues. Per germline, CDR1 SGHRS and CDR2 YFSETQ. CDR3 sequence (DNA): TGCGCCAGCAGTGGACTAGCGGGAGGGCCCGGGGAGCTGTTTTTT. Translation: CASSGLAGGPGELFF.

The table lists this clonotype with many counts. This chain connects TRBV29-1 to TRBJ2-7; D gene uncertain. Trimming stripped 4 bases from V and 2 bases from J, with 9 bases between. The CDR3 totals 12 residues. CDR1 and CDR2 from the germline V gene are SQVTM and ANQGSEA. As DNA, the CDR3 is TGCAGCGTTGGGACCGAACCCTACGAGCAGTACTTC. Translated, it gives CSVGTEPYEQYF.

The chain couples TRBV25-1 to TRBJ2-3; 8 bases match TRBD2. The V gene's germline CDR1 is MGHDK and CDR2 SYGVNS. The CDR3 has 16 residues. Losses at the gene ends were 2 bases for V and 2 bases for J; bases not matched to a gene: 6. The CDR3 nucleotides are TGTGCCAGCAGTGAAGGCCAGCGGGGGAACACAGATACGCAGTATTTT. Its protein product is CASSEGQRGNTDTQYF. The full variable domain, its missing parts supplied by reference TRBV25-1 and TRBJ2-3, is EADIYQTPRYLVIGTGKKITLECSQTMGHDKMYWYQQDPGMELHLIHYSYGVNSTEKGDLSSESTVSRIRTEHFPLTLESARPSHTSQYLCASSEGQRGNTDTQYFGPGTRLTVL.

This clonotype was found many times. The chain is built from TRBV29-1 and TRBJ1-1; D might be TRBD1 (6 bases). CDR3 length: 13 amino acids. Trimming took off 1 base at V and 2 bases at J, with 8 bases between the two ends. CDR1 SQVTM and CDR2 ANQGSEA come from the germline V gene. The CDR3 sequence: CSVEGTANTEAFF. The CDR3 DNA sequence: TGCAGCGTTGAAGGGACAGCAAACACTGAAGCTTTCTTT. Supplemented by reference TRBV29-1 and TRBJ1-1, the full variable domain reads SAVISQKPSRDICQRGTSLTIQCQVDSQVTMMFWYRQQPGQSLTLIATANQGSEATYESGFVIDKFPISRPNLTFSTLTVSNMSPEDSSIYLCSVEGTANTEAFFGQGTRLTVV.

Only a few counts were recorded for this clonotype. The chain carries TRBV5-1 and TRBJ1-3; the match to TRBD1 covers 7 bases. CDR3 length equals 14 residues. Germline V lookup: CDR1 SGHRS, CDR2 YFSETQ. V trimming: 0 bases; J trimming: 8 bases; junction bases outside the gene matches: 5. The CDR3 loop reads CASSLATGTDTIYF. CDR3 DNA sequence: TGCGCCAGCAGCTTGGCGACAGGGACGGACACCATATATTTT. Combining the CDR3 with reference TRBV5-1 and TRBJ1-3 gives the whole variable domain KAGVTQTPRYLIKTRGQQVTLSCSPISGHRSVSWYQQTPGQGLQFLFEYFSETQRNKGNFPGRFSGRQFSNSRSEMNVSTLELGDSALYLCASSLATGTDTIYFGEGSWLTVV.

This chain joins TRBV30 and TRBJ2-2; D is unresolved. The germline CDR1 and CDR2 sequences are GTSNPN and SVGIG (reference sequence). Trimming took off 7 bases at V and 0 bases at J, with 12 bases between the two ends. CDR3 length: 14 residues. CDR3 bases: TGTGCCTATAGGACGTTCGCGAACACCGGGGAGCTGTTTTTT. Its protein is CAYRTFANTGELFF.